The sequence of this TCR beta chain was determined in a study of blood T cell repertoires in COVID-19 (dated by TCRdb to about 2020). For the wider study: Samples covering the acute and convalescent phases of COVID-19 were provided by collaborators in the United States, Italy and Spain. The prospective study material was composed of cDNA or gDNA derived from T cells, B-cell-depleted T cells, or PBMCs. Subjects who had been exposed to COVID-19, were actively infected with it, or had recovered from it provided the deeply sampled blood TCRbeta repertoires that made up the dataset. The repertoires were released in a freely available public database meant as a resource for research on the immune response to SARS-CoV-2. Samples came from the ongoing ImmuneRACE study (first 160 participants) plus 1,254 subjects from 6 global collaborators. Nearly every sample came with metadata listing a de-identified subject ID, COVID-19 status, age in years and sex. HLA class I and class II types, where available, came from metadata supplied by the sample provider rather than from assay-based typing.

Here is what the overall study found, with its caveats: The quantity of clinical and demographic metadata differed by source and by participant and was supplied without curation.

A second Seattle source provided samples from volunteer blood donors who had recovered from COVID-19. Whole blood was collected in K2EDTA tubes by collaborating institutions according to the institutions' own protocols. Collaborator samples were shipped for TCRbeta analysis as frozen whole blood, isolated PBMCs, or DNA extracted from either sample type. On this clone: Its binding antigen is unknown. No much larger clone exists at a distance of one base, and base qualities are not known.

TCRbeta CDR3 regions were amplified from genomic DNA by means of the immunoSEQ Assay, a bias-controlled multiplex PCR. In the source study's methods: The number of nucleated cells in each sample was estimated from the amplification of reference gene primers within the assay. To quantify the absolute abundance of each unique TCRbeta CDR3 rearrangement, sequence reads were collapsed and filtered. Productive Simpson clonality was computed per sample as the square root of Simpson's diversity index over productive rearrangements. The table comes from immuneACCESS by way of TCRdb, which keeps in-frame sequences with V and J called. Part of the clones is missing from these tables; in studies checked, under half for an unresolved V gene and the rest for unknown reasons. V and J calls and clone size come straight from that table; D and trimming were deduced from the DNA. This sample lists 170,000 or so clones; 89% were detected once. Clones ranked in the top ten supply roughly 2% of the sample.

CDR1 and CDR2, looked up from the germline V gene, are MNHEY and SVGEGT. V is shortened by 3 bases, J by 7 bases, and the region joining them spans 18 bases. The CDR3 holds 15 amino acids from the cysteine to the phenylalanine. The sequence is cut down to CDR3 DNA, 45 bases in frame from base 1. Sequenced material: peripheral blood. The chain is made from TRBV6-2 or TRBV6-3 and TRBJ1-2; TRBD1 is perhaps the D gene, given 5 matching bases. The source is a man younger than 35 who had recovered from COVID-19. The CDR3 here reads CASSYTRQGGLGYTF. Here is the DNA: TGTGCCAGCAGTTATACCCGGCAGGGAGGTCTTGGCTACACCTTC.